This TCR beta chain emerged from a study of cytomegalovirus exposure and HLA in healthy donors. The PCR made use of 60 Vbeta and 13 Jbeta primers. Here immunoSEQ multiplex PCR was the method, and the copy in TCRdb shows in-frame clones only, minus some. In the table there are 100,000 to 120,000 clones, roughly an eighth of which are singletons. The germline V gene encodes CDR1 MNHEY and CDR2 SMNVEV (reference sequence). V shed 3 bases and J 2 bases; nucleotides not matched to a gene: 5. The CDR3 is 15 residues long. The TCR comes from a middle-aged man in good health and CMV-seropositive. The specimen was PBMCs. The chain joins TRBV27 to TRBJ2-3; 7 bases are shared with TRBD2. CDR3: CASSFLAGTTDTQYF. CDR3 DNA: TGTGCCAGCAGTTTTTTAGCGGGTACCACAGATACGCAGTATTTT.